This T cell receptor (beta chain) was found in a study of T cell responses to AZD1222 COVID-19 vaccine. Study-wide points: Unmutated variant regions are reportedly targeted by nearly half of spike-specific TCRs. Repertoires were sampled only after the peak T cell response. Donors in the cohort were predominantly white British and more often female, and clonal diversity was possibly underestimated.

This CDR3 comprises 16 residues. V lost 1 base to trimming and J lost 7 bases, with 20 bases between them. CDR1 is SGHRS and CDR2 is YFSETQ in the germline V gene. As regards this clone: What it recognizes is unknown.

Only in-frame clones appear in the TCRdb table, and some are missing; sequencing was by immunoSEQ multiplex PCR. The table has fewer than 150,000 clones, over 90% seen once. Source: peripheral blood, taken on day 0 of AZD1222 vaccination. The TCR originated in an adult in good health. The chain recombines TRBV5-1 with TRBJ1-2, with D tentatively TRBD1 (6 bases). The CDR3 DNA sequence: TGCGCCAGCAGCTTGATGTCCGTAGCAGGGGAAATTGGCTACACCTTC. This translates into CASSLMSVAGEIGYTF.